These 2 T cell receptor beta chains came from one sample sequenced in a study of blood T cell repertoires in COVID-19. Sequencing was performed with immunoSEQ multiplex PCR; in TCRdb, only in-frame clones are kept and a portion is missing. This table has around 100,000 clones, around 85% appearing once. The sample taken for sequencing was peripheral blood. These receptors were collected from a woman aged 55-69 years with acute or convalescent COVID-19.

The chain links TRBV7-2 to TRBJ2-3; 10 positions agree with TRBD2. After removal of 1 base from V and 5 bases from J, the junction contained 9 bases not matched to a gene. CDR1 is SGHTA, CDR2 FQGNSA, per germline. The CDR3 totals 17 residues. The CDR3 loop is CASSLVSGGASQDTQYF. The CDR3 nucleotides read TGTGCCAGCAGCTTAGTCAGCGGGGGGGCCTCTCAAGATACGCAGTATTTT.

The J gene is TRBJ1-4, the V gene TRBV30, with 7 nucleotides matching TRBD1. The CDR3 extends over 15 amino acids. The germline gives CDR1 GTSNPN, CDR2 SVGIG (reference sequence). The V gene end was trimmed by 0 bases and the J gene end by 4 bases; junction bases not matched to a gene: 5. CDR3 sequence reads: CAWSVGQVFNEKLFF. CDR3 coding DNA: TGTGCCTGGAGTGTAGGACAGGTTTTTAATGAAAAACTGTTTTTT. Full variable domain (missing parts from reference TRBV30 and TRBJ1-4): SQTIHQWPATLVQPVGSPLSLECTVEGTSNPNLYWYRQAAGRGLQLLFYSVGIGQISSEVPQNLSASRPQDRQFILSSKKLLLSDSGFYLCAWSVGQVFNEKLFFGSGTQLSVL.